This T cell receptor beta chain is drawn from a study of human T cells and chemical hapten exposure. About the research overall: Once 0.01% DPC had been applied to the upper back by patch test, readings were taken at 6 days.

This clonotype was detected only a few times. Its antigen is still unknown. Using its own MiXCR run on the RACE reads, TCRdb lists one record per CDR3 protein. Seen here are about 110,000 distinct CDR3 sequences, approximately 10% observed once, and the top ten hold approximately 4%. Study results and limitations: Each of the donors had alopecia, so their immune responses may not resemble those of healthy people.

The J segment lost 4 bases and the V segment lost 10 bases, leaving 9 bases of the junction unmatched. Germline V lookup: CDR1 ENHRY, CDR2 SYGVKD. The CDR3 runs to 13 residues. Time point meaning: patch test 1, 2 weeks after DPC sensitization. The treatment here: therapeutic diphenylcyclopropenone sensitization with weekly scalp DPC. The chain couples TRBV10-3 to TRBJ1-2; TRBD1 matches 7 bases. The sample in question was whole blood, obtained in connection with sensitization to the hapten diphenylcyclopropenone (DPC). The receptor's source is a middle-aged woman with alopecia areata. Some clones in this sample may be carry-over from other donors' samples. For the CDR3, the DNA is TGTGCCACGCAGACAGGGAGCGGCTATGGCTACACCTTC. Protein sequence: CATQTGSGYGYTF.